This T cell receptor (beta chain) was sequenced during a study of naive and memory T cell subsets. Study findings and constraints: This RNA-based method may be sensitive to activation-related transcript changes.

This clonotype was seen only a few times. As yet, its antigen is unknown. A UMI-containing oligonucleotide was joined by 3' ligation to the TCR cDNA template. Ligated cDNA underwent four rounds of PCR with nested alpha and beta constant region primers and SP2. In TCRdb, the 5' RACE reads were re-called with MiXCR into one record per CDR3 protein. Counted here are approximately 32,000 distinct CDR3 sequences, approximately 15% occurring once; the ten biggest clones make up around 2.7%. The CDR3 runs to 16 residues. After removal of 4 bases from V and 9 bases from J, the junction contained 9 bases not matched to a gene. Germline V gene sequence: CDR1 SGHRS, CDR2 YFSETQ.

The J gene is TRBJ2-1, the V gene TRBV5-1, with 14 bases lining up with TRBD2. The receptor was isolated from a female donor in good health. Written as DNA, the CDR3 is TGCGCCAGCAGCGCTACCGGGACTAGCGGGGGTCTTGAGCAGTTCTTC. Amino acid sequence: CASSATGTSGGLEQFF.